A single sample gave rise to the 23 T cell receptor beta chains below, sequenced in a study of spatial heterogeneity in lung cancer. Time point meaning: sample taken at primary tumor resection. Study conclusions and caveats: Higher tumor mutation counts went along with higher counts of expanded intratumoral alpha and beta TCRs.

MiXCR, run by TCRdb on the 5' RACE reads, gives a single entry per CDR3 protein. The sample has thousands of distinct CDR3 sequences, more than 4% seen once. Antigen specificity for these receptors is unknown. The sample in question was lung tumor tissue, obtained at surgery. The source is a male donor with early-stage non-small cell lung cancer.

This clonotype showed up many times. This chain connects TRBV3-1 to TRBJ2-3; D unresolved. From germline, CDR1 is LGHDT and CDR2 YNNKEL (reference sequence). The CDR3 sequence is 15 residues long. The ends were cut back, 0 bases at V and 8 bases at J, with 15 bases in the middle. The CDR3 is CASSQDLGEEVTQYF. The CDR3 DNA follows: TGTGCCAGCAGCCAAGATCTTGGCGAAGAAGTTACGCAGTATTTT.

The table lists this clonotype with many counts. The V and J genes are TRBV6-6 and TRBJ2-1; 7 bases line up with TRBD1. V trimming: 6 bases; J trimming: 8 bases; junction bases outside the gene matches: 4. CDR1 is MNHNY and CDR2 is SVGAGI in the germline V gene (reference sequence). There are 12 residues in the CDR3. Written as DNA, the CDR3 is TGTGCCAGCAGCCCCAGGGGGTATGAGCAGTTCTTC. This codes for CASSPRGYEQFF.

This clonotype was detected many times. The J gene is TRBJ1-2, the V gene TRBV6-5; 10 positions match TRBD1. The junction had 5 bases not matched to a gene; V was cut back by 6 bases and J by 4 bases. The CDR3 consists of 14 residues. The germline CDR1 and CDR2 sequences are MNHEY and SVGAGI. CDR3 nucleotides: TGTGCCAGCAGACCGGGACAGGGGCGCTATGGCTACACCTTC. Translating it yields CASRPGQGRYGYTF.

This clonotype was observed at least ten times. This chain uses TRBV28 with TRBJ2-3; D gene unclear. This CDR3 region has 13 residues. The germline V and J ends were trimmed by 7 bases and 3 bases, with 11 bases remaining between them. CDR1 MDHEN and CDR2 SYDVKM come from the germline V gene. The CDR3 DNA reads TGTGCCAGCACCCTCCTTGGGACAGATACGCAGTATTTT. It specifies CASTLLGTDTQYF.

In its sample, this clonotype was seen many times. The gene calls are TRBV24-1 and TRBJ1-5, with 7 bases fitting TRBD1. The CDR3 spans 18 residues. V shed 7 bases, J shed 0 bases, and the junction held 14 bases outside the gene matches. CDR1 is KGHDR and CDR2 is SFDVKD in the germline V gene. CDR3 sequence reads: CATRDRQNRPYSNQPQHF. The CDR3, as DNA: TGTGCCACCAGGGACAGGCAAAATAGGCCCTATAGCAATCAGCCCCAGCATTTT.

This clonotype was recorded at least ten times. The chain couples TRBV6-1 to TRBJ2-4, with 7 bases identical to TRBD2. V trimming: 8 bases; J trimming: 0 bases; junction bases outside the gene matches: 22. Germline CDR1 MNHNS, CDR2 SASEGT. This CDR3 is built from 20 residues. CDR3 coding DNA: TGTGCCAGCGATCGTTACGTCGTGGGGGGGGGTACCCTAGCCAAAAACATTCAGTACTTC. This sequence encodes CASDRYVVGGGTLAKNIQYF.

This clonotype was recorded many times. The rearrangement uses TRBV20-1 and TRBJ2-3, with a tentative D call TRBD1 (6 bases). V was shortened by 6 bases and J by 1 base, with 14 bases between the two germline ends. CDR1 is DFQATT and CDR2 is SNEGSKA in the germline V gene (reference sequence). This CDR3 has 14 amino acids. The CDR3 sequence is CSAMDSLGTDTQYF. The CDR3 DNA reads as TGCAGTGCGATGGACAGCCTTGGCACAGATACGCAGTATTTT.

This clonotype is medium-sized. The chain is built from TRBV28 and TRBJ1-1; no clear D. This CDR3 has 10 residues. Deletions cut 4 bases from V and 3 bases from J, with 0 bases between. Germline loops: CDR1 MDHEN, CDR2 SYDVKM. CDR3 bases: TGTGCCAGCAGTTACACTGAAGCTTTCTTT. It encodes CASSYTEAFF.

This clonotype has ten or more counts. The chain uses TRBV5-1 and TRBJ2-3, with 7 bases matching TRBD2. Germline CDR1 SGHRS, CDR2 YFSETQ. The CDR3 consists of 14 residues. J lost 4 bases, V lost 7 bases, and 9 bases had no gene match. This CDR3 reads CASLEGAGSDTQYF. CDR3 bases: TGCGCCAGCCTCGAGGGAGCGGGGTCAGATACGCAGTATTTT.

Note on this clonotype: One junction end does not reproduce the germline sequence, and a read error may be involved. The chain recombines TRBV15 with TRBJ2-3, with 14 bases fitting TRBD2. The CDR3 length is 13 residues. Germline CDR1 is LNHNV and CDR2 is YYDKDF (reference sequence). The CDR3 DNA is TGTTCCACCAGCATAGGACTAGCGGGGGGGCAGTATTTT. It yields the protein CSTSIGLAGGQYF.

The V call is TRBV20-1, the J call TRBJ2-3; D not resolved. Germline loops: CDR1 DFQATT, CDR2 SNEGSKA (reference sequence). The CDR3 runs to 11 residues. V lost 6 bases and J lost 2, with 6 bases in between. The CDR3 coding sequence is TGCAGTGCCACCTCCACAGATACGCAGTATTTT. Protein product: CSATSTDTQYF.

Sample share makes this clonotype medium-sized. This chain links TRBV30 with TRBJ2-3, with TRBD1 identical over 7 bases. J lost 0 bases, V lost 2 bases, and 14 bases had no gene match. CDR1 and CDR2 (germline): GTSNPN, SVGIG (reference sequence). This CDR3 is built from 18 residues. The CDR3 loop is CAWSYRVSTGVSTDTQYF. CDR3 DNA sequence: TGTGCCTGGAGTTACAGGGTTAGCACAGGGGTTAGCACAGATACGCAGTATTTT. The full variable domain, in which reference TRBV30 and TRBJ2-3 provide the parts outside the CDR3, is SQTIHQWPATLVQPVGSPLSLECTVEGTSNPNLYWYRQAAGRGLQLLFYSVGIGQISSEVPQNLSASRPQDRQFILSSKKLLLSDSGFYLCAWSYRVSTGVSTDTQYFGPGTRLTVL.

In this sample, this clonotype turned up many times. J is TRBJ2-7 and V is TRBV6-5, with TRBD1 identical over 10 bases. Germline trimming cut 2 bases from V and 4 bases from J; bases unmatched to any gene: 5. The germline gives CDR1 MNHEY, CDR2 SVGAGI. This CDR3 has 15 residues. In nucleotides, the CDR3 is TGTGCCAGCAGTTACCCCCGACAGGGGGCTTACGAGCAGTACTTC. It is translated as CASSYPRQGAYEQYF.

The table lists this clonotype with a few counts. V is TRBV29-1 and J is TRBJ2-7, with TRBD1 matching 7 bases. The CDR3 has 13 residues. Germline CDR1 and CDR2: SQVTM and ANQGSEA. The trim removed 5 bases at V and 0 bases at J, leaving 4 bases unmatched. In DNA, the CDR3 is TGCAGCGTTCAAAGACAGGGCTCCTACGAGCAGTACTTC. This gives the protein CSVQRQGSYEQYF.

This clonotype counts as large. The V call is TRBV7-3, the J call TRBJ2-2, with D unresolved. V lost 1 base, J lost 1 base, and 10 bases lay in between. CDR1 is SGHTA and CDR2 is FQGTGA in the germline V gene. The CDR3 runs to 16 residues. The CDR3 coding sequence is TGTGCCAGCAGCTTAAGTAAGGTGGTGAACACCGGGGAGCTGTTTTTT. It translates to CASSLSKVVNTGELFF.

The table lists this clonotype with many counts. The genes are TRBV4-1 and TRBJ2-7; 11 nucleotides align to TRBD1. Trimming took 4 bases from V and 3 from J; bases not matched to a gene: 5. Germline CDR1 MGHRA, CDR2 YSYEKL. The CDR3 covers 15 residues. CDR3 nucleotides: TGCGCCAGCAGCCCGGGACAGGGGGGCGACTACGAGCAGTACTTC. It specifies CASSPGQGGDYEQYF.

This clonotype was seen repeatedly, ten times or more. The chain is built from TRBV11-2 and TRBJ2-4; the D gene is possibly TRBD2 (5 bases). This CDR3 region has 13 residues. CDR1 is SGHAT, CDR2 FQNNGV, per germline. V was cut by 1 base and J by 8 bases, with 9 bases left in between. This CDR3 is CASSLGPGDIQYF. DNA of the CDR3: TGTGCCAGCAGCTTAGGTCCCGGGGACATTCAGTACTTC.

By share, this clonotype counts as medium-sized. The CDR3 bases are TGTGCCATCAGTGAGCCCGCCCGGGAGCTGTTTTTT. It codes for CAISEPARELFF. This rearrangement joins TRBV10-3 to TRBJ2-2, with no clear D. Trimming removed 2 bases from V and 9 bases from J, with 7 bases in between. This CDR3 has 12 residues. CDR1 is ENHRY, CDR2 SYGVKD, per germline.

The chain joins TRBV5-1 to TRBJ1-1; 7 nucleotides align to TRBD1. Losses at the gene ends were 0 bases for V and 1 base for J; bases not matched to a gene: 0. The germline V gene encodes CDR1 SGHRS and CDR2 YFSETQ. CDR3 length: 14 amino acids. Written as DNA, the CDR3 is TGCGCCAGCAGCTTGGACAGGGGGAACACTGAAGCTTTCTTT. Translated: CASSLDRGNTEAFF.

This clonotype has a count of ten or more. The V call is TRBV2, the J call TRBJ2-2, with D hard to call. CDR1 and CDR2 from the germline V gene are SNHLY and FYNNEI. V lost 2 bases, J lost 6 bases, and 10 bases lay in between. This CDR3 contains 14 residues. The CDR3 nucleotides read TGTGCCAGCAGTGAAAGCAGGATAGCCGGGGAGCTGTTTTTT. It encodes CASSESRIAGELFF.

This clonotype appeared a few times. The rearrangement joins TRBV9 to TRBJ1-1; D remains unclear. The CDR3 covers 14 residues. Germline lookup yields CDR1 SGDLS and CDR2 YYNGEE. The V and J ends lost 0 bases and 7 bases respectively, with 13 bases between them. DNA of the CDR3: TGTGCCAGCAGCGTAGGGTTGGGTGGCCTTGAAGCTTTCTTT. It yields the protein CASSVGLGGLEAFF. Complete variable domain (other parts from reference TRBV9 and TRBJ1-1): DSGVTQTPKHLITATGQRVTLRCSPRSGDLSVYWYQQSLDQGLQFLIQYYNGEERAKGNILERFSAQQFPDLHSELNLSSLELGDSALYFCASSVGLGGLEAFFGQGTRLTVV.

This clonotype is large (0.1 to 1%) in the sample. CDR3 DNA: TGCAGTGCTAGAGATGCGGTAGCGGGAGGCCAAGAGACCCAGTACTTC. Translating it yields CSARDAVAGGQETQYF. The chain carries TRBV20-1 and TRBJ2-5; 10 nucleotides align to TRBD2. The CDR3 extends over 16 amino acids. V shed 0 bases and J 1 base; nucleotides not matched to a gene: 5. CDR1 DFQATT and CDR2 SNEGSKA come from the germline V gene (reference sequence).

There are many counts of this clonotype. The CDR3 reads CASSLAWTGGEQETQYF. In nucleotides, the CDR3 is TGTGCCAGCAGCTTGGCGTGGACAGGGGGTGAACAAGAGACCCAGTACTTC. V is TRBV5-6 and J is TRBJ2-5; 10 nucleotides align to TRBD1. Germline-derived CDR1 and CDR2 are SGHDT and YYEEEE. V shed 0 bases, J shed 2 bases, and the junction held 7 bases outside the gene matches. The CDR3 has 17 residues.